This TCR beta chain is drawn from a study of T cells expressing NK-cell markers. TCRdb reanalyzed the 5' RACE reads and collapses them to one entry per CDR3 protein, without DNA. This sample's clone table lists fewer than 550,000 distinct CDR3 sequences. This CDR3 contains 13 residues. The germline CDR1 and CDR2 sequences are SGHNT and YENEEA. Sequencing used blood T cells: a sorted CD56 or NKG2C T cell subset, CD4+ or CD8+ T cells, or bulk PBMC T cells (not recorded which). The rearrangement links TRBV11-3 to TRBJ1-2. This TCR came from a woman aged 45 to 65 in good health. CDR3 loop: CASSHDMNYGYTF.